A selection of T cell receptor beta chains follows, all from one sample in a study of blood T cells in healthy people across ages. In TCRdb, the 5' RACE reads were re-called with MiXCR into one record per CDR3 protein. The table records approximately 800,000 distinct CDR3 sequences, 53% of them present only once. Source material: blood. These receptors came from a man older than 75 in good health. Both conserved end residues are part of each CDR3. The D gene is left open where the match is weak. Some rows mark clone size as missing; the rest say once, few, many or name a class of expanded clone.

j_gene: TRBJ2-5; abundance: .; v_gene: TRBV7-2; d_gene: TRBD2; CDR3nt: TGTGCCAGCAGCTTAGTTACCAGCGGGAAAGAGACCCAGTACTTC; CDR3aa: CASSLVTSGKETQYF
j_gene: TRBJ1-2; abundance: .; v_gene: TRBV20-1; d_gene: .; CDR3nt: TGCAGTGCGGGGGGCGGAAATAACTATGGCTACACCTTC; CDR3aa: CSAGGGNNYGYTF
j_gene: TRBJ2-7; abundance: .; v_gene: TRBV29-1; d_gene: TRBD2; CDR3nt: TGCAGCGTCCAGGGACTAGCGGGAGGCACCTCCGAGCAGTACTTC; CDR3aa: CSVQGLAGGTSEQYF
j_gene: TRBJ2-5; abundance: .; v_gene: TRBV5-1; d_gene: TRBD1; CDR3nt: TGCGCCAGCAGTCTGGGACAGGGGCGTGGAAATGAGCAGTACTTC; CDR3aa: CASSLGQGRGNEQYF
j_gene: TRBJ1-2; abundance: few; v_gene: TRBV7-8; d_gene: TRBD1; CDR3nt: TGTGCCAGCAGCTTAGGCGACAGGGGGCAACCTGGCTACACCTTC; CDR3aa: CASSLGDRGQPGYTF
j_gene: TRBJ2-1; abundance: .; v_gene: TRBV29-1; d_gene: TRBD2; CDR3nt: TGCAGCGTTCCTGGACTAGCGGGAGGGGGTGGTCTCGGGAATGAGCAGTTCTTC; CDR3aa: CSVPGLAGGGGLGNEQFF
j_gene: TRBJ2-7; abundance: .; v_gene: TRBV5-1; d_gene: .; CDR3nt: TGCGCCAGCAGCTGGGACCCTGGTACCTACGAGCAGTACTTC; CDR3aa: CASSWDPGTYEQYF
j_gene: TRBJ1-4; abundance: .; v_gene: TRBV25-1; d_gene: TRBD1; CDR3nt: TGTGCCAGCTCGACAGGGATTAATGAAAAACTGTTTTTT; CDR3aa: CASSTGINEKLFF
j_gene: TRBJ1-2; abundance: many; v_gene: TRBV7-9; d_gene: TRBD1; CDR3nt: TGTGCCAGCAGCCCGAGGGTCCTTGACAGGGAAAACGGCTACACCTTC; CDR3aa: CASSPRVLDRENGYTF
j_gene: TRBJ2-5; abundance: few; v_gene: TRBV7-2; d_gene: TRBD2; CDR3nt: TGTGCCAGCAGCTTCGCAGCGGGAGGGAAGCAGTACTTC; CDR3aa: CASSFAAGGKQYF
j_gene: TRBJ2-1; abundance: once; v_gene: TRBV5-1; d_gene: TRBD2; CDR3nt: TGCGCCAGCAGCCTGGGACTAGCGGGAGCCCAAGAGCAGTTCTTC; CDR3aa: CASSLGLAGAQEQFF
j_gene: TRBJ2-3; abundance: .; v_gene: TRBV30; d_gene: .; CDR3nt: TGTGCCTGGAGCGCCGTAGGAGGGGCCCACAGATACGCGTATTTT; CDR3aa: CAWSAVGGAHRYAYF
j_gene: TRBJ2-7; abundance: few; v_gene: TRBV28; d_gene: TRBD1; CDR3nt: TGTGCCAGCAGTGGAGGGACAGGGTGGGACGAGCAGTACTTC; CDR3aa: CASSGGTGWDEQYF
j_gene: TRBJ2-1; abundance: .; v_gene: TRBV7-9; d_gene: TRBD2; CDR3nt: TGTGCCAGCAGCTTGACGGCCAGCGGGAGGAAGGGGCAGTTCTTC; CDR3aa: CASSLTASGRKGQFF
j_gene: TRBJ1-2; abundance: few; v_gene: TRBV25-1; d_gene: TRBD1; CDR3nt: TGTGCCAGCAGTGGTGGGACAGACATCTATGGCTACACCTTC; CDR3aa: CASSGGTDIYGYTF
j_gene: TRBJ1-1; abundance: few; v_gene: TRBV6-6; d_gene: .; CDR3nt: TGTGCCAGCAGTGGCCTTGAAGCTTTCTTT; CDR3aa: CASSGLEAFF
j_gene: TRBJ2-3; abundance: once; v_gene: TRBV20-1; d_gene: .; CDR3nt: TGCAGTGCCCAGGGTGATGACAGATACGCGTATTTT; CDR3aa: CSAQGDDRYAYF
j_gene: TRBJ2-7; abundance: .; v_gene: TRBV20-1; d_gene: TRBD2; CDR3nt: TGCAGTGCAGACGGACTAGCGGGAGGTACCTACGAGCAGTACTTC; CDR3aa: CSADGLAGGTYEQYF
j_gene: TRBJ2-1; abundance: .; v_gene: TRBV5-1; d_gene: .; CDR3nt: TGCGCCAGCAGCTTGCCCCCAATCGACAGAGGCCATGTAATTGAGCAGTTCTTC; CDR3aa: CASSLPPIDRGHVIEQFF
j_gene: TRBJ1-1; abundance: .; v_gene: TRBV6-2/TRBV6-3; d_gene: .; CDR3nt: TGTGCCAGCAGTCCTTCGTACGGCACTGAAGCTTTCTTT; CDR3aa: CASSPSYGTEAFF
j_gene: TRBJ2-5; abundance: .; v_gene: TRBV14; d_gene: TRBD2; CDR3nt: TGTGCCAGCAACCATCCTTGGGTAGCGGGCATCCAAGAGACCCAGTACTTC; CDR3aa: CASNHPWVAGIQETQYF
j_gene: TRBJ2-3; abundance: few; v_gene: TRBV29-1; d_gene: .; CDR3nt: TGCAGCGTTGACCCCGAGCACAGAGACGCGTATTTT; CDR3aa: CSVDPEHRDAYF